Shown below are 11 T cell receptor beta chains from a single sample sequenced in a study of T cells after yellow fever vaccination. One entry per CDR3 protein, called by TCRdb with MiXCR from the 5' RACE reads. The sample includes 400,000 or so distinct CDR3 sequences, 18% of them seen just once. The sample in question was PBMCs, obtained before the yellow fever booster vaccination. Receptors originate from a man between 18 and 35 years old who received the YFV17D yellow fever vaccine.

This clonotype has just a few counts. V usage is TRBV4-2 and J usage is TRBJ1-4; D is uncertain. This CDR3 comprises 14 residues. Germline V gene sequence: CDR1 LGHNA, CDR2 YNFKEQ. V shed 3 bases and J shed 4 bases, with 9 bases lying between them. The CDR3 loop reads CASSHADSNEKLFF. CDR3 coding DNA: TGTGCCAGCAGCCATGCGGATAGTAATGAAAAACTGTTTTTT.

The rearrangement joins TRBV12-3 or TRBV12-4 to TRBJ1-1; no clear D gene. V lost 6 bases, J lost 5 bases, and 19 bases lay in between. The CDR3 length is 15 residues. CDR3 nucleotide sequence: TGTGCCAGCAGCTTGGTTTGGGGTTTTCGTACTGAAGCTTTCTTT. Amino acids: CASSLVWGFRTEAFF.

This clonotype occurred once. J is TRBJ2-7 and V is TRBV6-2 or TRBV6-3; D is tentatively TRBD1 or TRBD2 (5 bases each). The CDR3 is 19 residues long. Trimming took 5 bases from V and 0 from J, leaving 26 bases between them. Germline V gene lookup returns CDR1 MNHEY and CDR2 SVGEGT. The CDR3 here is CASSTLHRDGFSSSYEQYV. The CDR3 DNA is TGTGCCAGCAGTACACTACACCGGGACGGGTTTAGCAGCTCCTACGAGCAGTACGTC.

This chain joins TRBV27 and TRBJ2-1; no clear D. This CDR3 has 14 amino acids. Trimming stripped 6 bases from V and 4 bases from J, with 13 bases between. Germline values: CDR1 MNHEY, CDR2 SMNVEV (reference sequence). The CDR3 protein is CASSPIGGYNEQFF. The CDR3 DNA follows: TGTGCCAGCAGCCCTATTGGCGGATACAATGAGCAGTTCTTC.

The CDR3 loop is CATSSGYGELFF. CDR3 DNA: TGTGCCACCAGCAGTGGATACGGGGAGCTGTTTTTT. The J gene is TRBJ2-2, the V gene TRBV15; the D is unclear. The length of the CDR3 is 12 residues. Deletions cut 3 bases from V and 7 bases from J, with 6 bases between. Per germline, CDR1 LNHNV and CDR2 YYDKDF (reference sequence).

Concerning this clonotype itself: A read error may account for a junction end that differs from germline. This chain uses TRBV15 with TRBJ2-3, with D unresolved. This CDR3 is built from 15 residues. Germline lookup yields CDR1 LNHNV and CDR2 YYDKDF (reference sequence). CDR3 sequence reads: CATSGDRETTDTQYF. The CDR3 DNA is TGTGCCACCAGCGGAGATAGAGAAACCACAGATACGCAGTATTTT.

This clonotype was detected ten times or more. The gene calls are TRBV27 and TRBJ1-1, with no clear D. This CDR3 has 13 amino acids. Trimming removed 3 bases from V and 5 bases from J, with 10 bases in between. Germline values: CDR1 MNHEY, CDR2 SMNVEV (reference sequence). CDR3 bases: TGTGCCAGCAGTTTTGTAGGAGGGACTGAAGCTTTCTTT. It translates to CASSFVGGTEAFF.

This clonotype was counted at least ten times. The V gene is TRBV27, the J gene TRBJ2-5; TRBD2 matches at 9 bases. CDR1 and CDR2 from the germline V gene are MNHEY and SMNVEV (reference sequence). The CDR3 contains 15 residues. V dropped 4 bases and J dropped 7; count of bases not matched to a gene: 10. CDR3 residues: CASSSGVAGVVTQYF. CDR3 nucleotide sequence: TGTGCCAGCAGTTCCGGGGTAGCGGGGGTAGTGACCCAGTACTTC.

This clonotype was recorded at least ten times. The gene calls are TRBV5-1 and TRBJ2-1; D is unclear. Trimming left V 0 bases short and J 3 bases short, with 4 bases between. Germline loops: CDR1 SGHRS, CDR2 YFSETQ. The CDR3 covers 13 residues. CDR3 region: CASSLDNYNEQFF. DNA of the CDR3: TGCGCCAGCAGCTTGGACAACTACAATGAGCAGTTCTTC.

The genes are TRBV5-1 and TRBJ2-7, with TRBD1 identical over 9 bases. The CDR3 sequence is 14 residues long. Trimming cost V 0 bases and J 4 bases; bases outside gene matches: 2. CDR1 SGHRS and CDR2 YFSETQ come from the germline V gene. CDR3 sequence (DNA): TGCGCCAGCAGCTTGGAAGGACAGGGGTACGAGCAGTACTTC. This codes for CASSLEGQGYEQYF.

The chain combines TRBV24-1 with TRBJ1-1; 7 positions match TRBD1. The junction had 7 bases not matched to a gene; V was cut back by 5 bases and J by 11 bases. This CDR3 has 12 residues. Germline assignment: CDR1 KGHDR and CDR2 SFDVKD. CDR3 region: CATSGETGEAFF. CDR3 DNA sequence: TGTGCCACCAGTGGTGAAACAGGGGAGGCTTTCTTT.